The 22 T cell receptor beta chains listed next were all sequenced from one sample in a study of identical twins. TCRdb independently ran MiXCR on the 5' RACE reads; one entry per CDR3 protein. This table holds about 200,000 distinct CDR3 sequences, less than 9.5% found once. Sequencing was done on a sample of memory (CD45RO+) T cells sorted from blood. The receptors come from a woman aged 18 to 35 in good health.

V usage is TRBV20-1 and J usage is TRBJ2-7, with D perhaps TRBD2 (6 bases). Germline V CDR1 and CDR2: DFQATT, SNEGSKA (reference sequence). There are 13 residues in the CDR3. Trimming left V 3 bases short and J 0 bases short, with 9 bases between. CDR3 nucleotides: TGCAGTGCTAGGGGACTTAGCTCCTACGAGCAGTACTTC. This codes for CSARGLSSYEQYF.

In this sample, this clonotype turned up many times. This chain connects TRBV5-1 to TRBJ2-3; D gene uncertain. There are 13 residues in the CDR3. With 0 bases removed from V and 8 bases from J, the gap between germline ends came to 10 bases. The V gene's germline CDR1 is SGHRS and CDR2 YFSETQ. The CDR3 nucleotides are TGCGCCAGCAGCTTGGATGTAGCAGGTACGCAGTATTTT. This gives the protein CASSLDVAGTQYF.

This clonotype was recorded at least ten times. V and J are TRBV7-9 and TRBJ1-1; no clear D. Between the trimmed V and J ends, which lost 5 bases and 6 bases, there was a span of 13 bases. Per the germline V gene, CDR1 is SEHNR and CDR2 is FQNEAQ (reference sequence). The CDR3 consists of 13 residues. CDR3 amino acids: CASSLTTGSEAFF. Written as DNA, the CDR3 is TGTGCCAGCAGCCTCACGACGGGTTCTGAAGCTTTCTTT.

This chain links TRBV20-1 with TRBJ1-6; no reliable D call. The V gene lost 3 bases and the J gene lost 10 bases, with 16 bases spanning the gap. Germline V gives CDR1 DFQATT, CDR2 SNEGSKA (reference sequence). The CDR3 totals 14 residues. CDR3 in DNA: TGCAGTGCTAGTCCGGCCCCTACACACTCACCCCTCCACTTT. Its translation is CSASPAPTHSPLHF.

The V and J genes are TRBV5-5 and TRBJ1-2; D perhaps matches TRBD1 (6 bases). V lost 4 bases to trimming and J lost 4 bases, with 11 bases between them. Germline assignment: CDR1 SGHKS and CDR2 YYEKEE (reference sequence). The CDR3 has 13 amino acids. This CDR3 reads CASSPGHTYGYTF. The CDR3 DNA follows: TGTGCCAGCAGCCCGGGACATACCTATGGCTACACCTTC.

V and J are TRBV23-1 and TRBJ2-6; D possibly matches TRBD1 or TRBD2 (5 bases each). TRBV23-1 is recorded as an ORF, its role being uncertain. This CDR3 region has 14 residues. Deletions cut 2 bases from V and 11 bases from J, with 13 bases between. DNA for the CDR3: TGCGCCAGCAGTCAAAGAGGGGCGCTTCACGTCCTGACTTTC. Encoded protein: CASSQRGALHVLTF.

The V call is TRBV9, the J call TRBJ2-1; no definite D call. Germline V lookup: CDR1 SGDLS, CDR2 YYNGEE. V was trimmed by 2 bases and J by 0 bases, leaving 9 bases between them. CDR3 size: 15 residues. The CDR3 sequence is CASSVGFSSYNEQFF. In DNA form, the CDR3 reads TGTGCCAGCAGCGTCGGCTTCAGCTCCTACAATGAGCAGTTCTTC.

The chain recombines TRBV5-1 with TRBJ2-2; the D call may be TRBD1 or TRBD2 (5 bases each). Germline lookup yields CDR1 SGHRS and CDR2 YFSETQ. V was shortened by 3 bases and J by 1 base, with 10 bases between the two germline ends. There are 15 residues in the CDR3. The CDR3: CASSSGGGNTGELFF. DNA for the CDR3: TGCGCCAGCAGCTCAGGTGGGGGGAACACCGGGGAGCTGTTTTTT.

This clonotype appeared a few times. This CDR3 is CALGGGTEAFF. CDR3 nucleotide sequence: TGTGCCCTCGGGGGGGGGACTGAAGCTTTCTTT. This chain connects TRBV7-9 to TRBJ1-1, with D tentatively TRBD1 (5 bases). Germline V gene data show CDR1 as SEHNR and CDR2 as FQNEAQ (reference sequence). The CDR3 contains 11 residues. V gave up 11 bases and J gave up 5 bases, with 12 bases separating them.

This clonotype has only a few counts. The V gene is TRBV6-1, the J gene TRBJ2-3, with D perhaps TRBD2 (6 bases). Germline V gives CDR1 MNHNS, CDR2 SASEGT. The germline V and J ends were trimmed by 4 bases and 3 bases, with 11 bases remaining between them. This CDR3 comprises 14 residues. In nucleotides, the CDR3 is TGTGCCAGCAGTGCCCTTGGGGGGACAGATACGCAGTATTTT. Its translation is CASSALGGTDTQYF.

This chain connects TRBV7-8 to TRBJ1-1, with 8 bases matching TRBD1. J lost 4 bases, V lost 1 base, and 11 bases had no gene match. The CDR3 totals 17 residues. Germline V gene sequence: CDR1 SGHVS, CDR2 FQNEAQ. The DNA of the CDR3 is TGTGCCAGCAGCTTAGGGTCCGGCAGGGGGCCGGGCACTGAAGCTTTCTTT. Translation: CASSLGSGRGPGTEAFF.

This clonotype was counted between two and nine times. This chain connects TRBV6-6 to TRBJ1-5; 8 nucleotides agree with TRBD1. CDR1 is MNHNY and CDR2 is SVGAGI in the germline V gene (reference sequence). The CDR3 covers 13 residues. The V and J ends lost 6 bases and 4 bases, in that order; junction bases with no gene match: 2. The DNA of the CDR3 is TGTGCCAGCAGGGGACAGGAGAATCAGCCCCAGCATTTT. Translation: CASRGQENQPQHF.

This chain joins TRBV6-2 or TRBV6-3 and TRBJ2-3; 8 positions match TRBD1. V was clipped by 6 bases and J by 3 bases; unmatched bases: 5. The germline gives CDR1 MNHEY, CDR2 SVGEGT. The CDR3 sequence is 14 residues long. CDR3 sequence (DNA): TGTGCCAGCAGCCCGACAGGGGATACAGATACGCAGTATTTT. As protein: CASSPTGDTDTQYF.

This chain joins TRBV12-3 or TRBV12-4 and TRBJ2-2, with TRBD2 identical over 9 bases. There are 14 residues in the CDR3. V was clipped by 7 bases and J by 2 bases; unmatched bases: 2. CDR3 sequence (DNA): TGTGCCAGCAAGACTAGCGGAAACACCGGGGAGCTGTTTTTT. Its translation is CASKTSGNTGELFF.

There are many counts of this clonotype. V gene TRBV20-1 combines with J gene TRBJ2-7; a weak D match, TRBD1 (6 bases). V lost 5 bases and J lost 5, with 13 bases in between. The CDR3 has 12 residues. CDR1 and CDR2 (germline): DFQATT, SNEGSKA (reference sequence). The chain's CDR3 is CSASQQGNEQYF. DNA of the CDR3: TGCAGTGCTTCACAACAGGGCAACGAGCAGTACTTC.

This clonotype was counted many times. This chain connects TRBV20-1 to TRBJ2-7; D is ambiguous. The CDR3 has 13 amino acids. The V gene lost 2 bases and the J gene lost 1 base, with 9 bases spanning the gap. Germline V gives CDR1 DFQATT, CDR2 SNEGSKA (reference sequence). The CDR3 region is CSARSYTSYEQYF. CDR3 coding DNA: TGCAGTGCTAGATCGTACACATCCTACGAGCAGTACTTC.

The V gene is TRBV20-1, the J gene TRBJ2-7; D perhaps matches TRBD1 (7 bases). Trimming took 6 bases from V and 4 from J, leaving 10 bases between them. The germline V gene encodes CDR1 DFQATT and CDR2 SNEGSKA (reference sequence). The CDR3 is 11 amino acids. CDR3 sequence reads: CSAEGQYEQYF. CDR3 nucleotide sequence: TGCAGTGCGGAGGGACAGTACGAGCAGTACTTC.

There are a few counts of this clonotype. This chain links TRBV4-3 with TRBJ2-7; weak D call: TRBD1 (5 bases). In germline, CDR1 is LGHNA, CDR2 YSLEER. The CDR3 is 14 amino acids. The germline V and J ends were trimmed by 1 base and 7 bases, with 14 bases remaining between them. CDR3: CASSQVGAPQEQYF. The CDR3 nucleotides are TGCGCCAGCAGCCAAGTTGGGGCTCCACAGGAGCAGTACTTC.

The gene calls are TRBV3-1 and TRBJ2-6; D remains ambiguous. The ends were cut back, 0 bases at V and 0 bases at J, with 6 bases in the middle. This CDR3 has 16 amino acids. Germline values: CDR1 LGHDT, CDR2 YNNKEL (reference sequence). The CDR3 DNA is TGTGCCAGCAGCCAAGAGTTGATCTCTGGGGCCAACGTCCTGACTTTC. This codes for CASSQELISGANVLTF.

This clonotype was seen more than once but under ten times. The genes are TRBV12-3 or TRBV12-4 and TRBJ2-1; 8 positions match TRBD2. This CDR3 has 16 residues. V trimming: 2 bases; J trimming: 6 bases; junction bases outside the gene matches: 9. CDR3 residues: CASSLREGPSGNEQFF. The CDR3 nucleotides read TGTGCCAGCAGTTTACGGGAGGGCCCCTCTGGCAATGAGCAGTTCTTC.

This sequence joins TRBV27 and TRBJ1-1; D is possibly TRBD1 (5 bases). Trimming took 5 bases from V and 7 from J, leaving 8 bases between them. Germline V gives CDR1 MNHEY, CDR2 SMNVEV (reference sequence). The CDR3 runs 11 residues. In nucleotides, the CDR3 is TGTGCCAGCAGTGAAGGACATGAAGCTTTCTTT. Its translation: CASSEGHEAFF.

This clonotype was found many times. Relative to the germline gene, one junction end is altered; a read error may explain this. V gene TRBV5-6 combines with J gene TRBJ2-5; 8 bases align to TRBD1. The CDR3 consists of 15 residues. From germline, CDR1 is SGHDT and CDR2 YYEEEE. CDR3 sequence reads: CASSPDRVPMETQYF. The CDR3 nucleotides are TGTGCCAGCAGCCCGGACAGGGTACCCATGGAGACTCAGTACTTC.